Listed below are T cell receptor beta chains from one sample, sequenced in a study of beta chain features in type 1 diabetes. Only in-frame clones appear in the TCRdb table, and some are missing; sequencing was by immunoSEQ multiplex PCR. In the table there are around 280,000 clones, approximately 15% of which are singletons. Sequenced: naive CD4+ T cells from blood. Receptor source: a man younger than 35 with type 1 diabetes. CDR3s include the opening cysteine and the closing phenylalanine or tryptophan. The order of the fields is D gene, J gene, V gene, clone size, CDR3 DNA, CDR3 protein. A D gene is named only where the DNA matches it firmly. Clone size is given for some rows only: seen once, a few or many times, or a class if the clone is expanded.

d_gene: TRBD2
j_gene: TRBJ2-1
v_gene: TRBV18
abundance: NA
CDR3nt: TGTGCCAGCTCACCGGGACTAGCGGGGGGGCCGGGCTCCTACAATGAGCAGTTCTTC
CDR3aa: CASSPGLAGGPGSYNEQFF

d_gene: TRBD1
j_gene: TRBJ2-7
v_gene: TRBV28
abundance: NA
CDR3nt: TGTGCCAGCAGCCCACCTTCATTCAGGGGGACGGGGTACGAGCAGTACTTC
CDR3aa: CASSPPSFRGTGYEQYF

d_gene: NA
j_gene: TRBJ2-3
v_gene: TRBV6-6
abundance: NA
CDR3nt: TGTGCCAGCATCCCAAGGGGTTTAACTAGCACAGATACGCAGTATTTT
CDR3aa: CASIPRGLTSTDTQYF

d_gene: NA
j_gene: TRBJ2-7
v_gene: TRBV21-1
abundance: few
CDR3nt: TGTGCCAGCAGCAATAGAACCCGACAGGAATCCTACGAGCAGTACTTC
CDR3aa: CASSNRTRQESYEQYF

d_gene: TRBD1
j_gene: TRBJ1-2
v_gene: TRBV11-2
abundance: NA
CDR3nt: TGTGCCAGCAGCTCTCAACAGGGGCCCCTGAGCTACACCTTC
CDR3aa: CASSSQQGPLSYTF

d_gene: NA
j_gene: TRBJ2-7
v_gene: TRBV7-2
abundance: NA
CDR3nt: TGTGCCAGCAGCCTCTCCTACGAGCAGTACTTC
CDR3aa: CASSLSYEQYF

d_gene: TRBD2
j_gene: TRBJ2-5
v_gene: TRBV30
abundance: few
CDR3nt: TGTGCCTGGAGTGTAAAAAGTAGCGGGAGAAGGAATCGAGAGACCCAGTACTTC
CDR3aa: CAWSVKSSGRRNRETQYF

d_gene: NA
j_gene: TRBJ2-7
v_gene: TRBV27
abundance: NA
CDR3nt: TGTGCCAGCAGTTTTGCCAGGCGTGCCTCCTACGAGCAGTACTTC
CDR3aa: CASSFARRASYEQYF

d_gene: NA
j_gene: TRBJ2-4
v_gene: TRBV5-1
abundance: few
CDR3nt: TGCGCCAGCAGCCCAACGGGGGAACTAGCCAAAAACATTCAGTACTTC
CDR3aa: CASSPTGELAKNIQYF

d_gene: NA
j_gene: TRBJ2-2
v_gene: TRBV30
abundance: few
CDR3nt: TGTGCCTGGAGTACAGGGCCCAACACCGGGGAGCTGTTTTTT
CDR3aa: CAWSTGPNTGELFF

d_gene: NA
j_gene: TRBJ1-4
v_gene: TRBV5-4
abundance: NA
CDR3nt: TGTGCCAGCAGCTCCCGTCAGGGGTCTAATGAAAAACTGTTTTTT
CDR3aa: CASSSRQGSNEKLFF

d_gene: NA
j_gene: TRBJ2-7
v_gene: TRBV11-2
abundance: NA
CDR3nt: TGTGCCAGCAGCCATCCGGGGGGCAGCTCCTACGAGCAGTACTTC
CDR3aa: CASSHPGGSSYEQYF

d_gene: TRBD1
j_gene: TRBJ2-7
v_gene: TRBV30
abundance: few
CDR3nt: TGTGCCTGGACCTACGGACAGGGAGTCGGAGAGCAGTACTTC
CDR3aa: CAWTYGQGVGEQYF

d_gene: NA
j_gene: TRBJ2-5
v_gene: TRBV30
abundance: few
CDR3nt: TGTGCCTGGAGTGTACAACAGCAAGAGACCCAGTACTTC
CDR3aa: CAWSVQQQETQYF

d_gene: NA
j_gene: TRBJ1-4
v_gene: TRBV27
abundance: NA
CDR3nt: TGTGCCAGCAGTCTCCACACAGGATCTGCAACTAATGAAAAACTGTTTTTT
CDR3aa: CASSLHTGSATNEKLFF

d_gene: TRBD2
j_gene: TRBJ2-3
v_gene: TRBV5-1
abundance: NA
CDR3nt: TGCGCCAGCAGCTTGGATCTAGCGGGGTACACAGATACGCAGTATTTT
CDR3aa: CASSLDLAGYTDTQYF

d_gene: NA
j_gene: TRBJ1-2
v_gene: TRBV30
abundance: NA
CDR3nt: TGTGCCTGGAGGGTCGGGGAGGGCTTGGACTATGGCTACACCTTC
CDR3aa: CAWRVGEGLDYGYTF

d_gene: TRBD1
j_gene: TRBJ2-3
v_gene: TRBV4-3
abundance: NA
CDR3nt: TGCGCCAGCAGCCAAGATCAGGGGGTGGTCTTAGAACAGTATTTT
CDR3aa: CASSQDQGVVLEQYF

d_gene: NA
j_gene: TRBJ2-3
v_gene: TRBV2
abundance: few
CDR3nt: TGTGCCAGCAGTGACCTTACTCGCACAGATACGCAGTATTTT
CDR3aa: CASSDLTRTDTQYF

d_gene: NA
j_gene: TRBJ2-1
v_gene: TRBV7-9
abundance: few
CDR3nt: TGTGCCAGCAGCTTAACCCGACAGAGCTCCTACAATGAGCAGTTCTTC
CDR3aa: CASSLTRQSSYNEQFF

d_gene: NA
j_gene: TRBJ1-1
v_gene: TRBV6-5
abundance: NA
CDR3nt: TGTGCCGGCGGGGGCCGAGAGAACACTGAAGCTTTCTTT
CDR3aa: CAGGGRENTEAFF

d_gene: NA
j_gene: TRBJ1-2
v_gene: TRBV7-2
abundance: NA
CDR3nt: TGTGCCAGCAGCTATGGCAGGTTCCCTAACTATGGCTACACCTTC
CDR3aa: CASSYGRFPNYGYTF

d_gene: NA
j_gene: TRBJ2-5
v_gene: TRBV9
abundance: NA
CDR3nt: TGTGCCAGCAGCGCCGGGTCCCAAGAGACCCAGTACTTC
CDR3aa: CASSAGSQETQYF

d_gene: TRBD1
j_gene: TRBJ1-1
v_gene: TRBV5-1
abundance: NA
CDR3nt: TGCGCCAGCAGCTTGGACCCTGGAGGGACAGGGATTTTCTTT
CDR3aa: CASSLDPGGTGIFF

d_gene: TRBD2
j_gene: TRBJ2-5
v_gene: TRBV7-2
abundance: NA
CDR3nt: TGTGCCAGCAGCTTAGGTGCTAGCGGGTGGTGGGAGACCCAGTACTTC
CDR3aa: CASSLGASGWWETQYF

d_gene: NA
j_gene: TRBJ1-4
v_gene: TRBV5-4
abundance: NA
CDR3nt: TGTGCCAGCAGCCCCAGAGGAACTAATGAAAAACTGTTTTTT
CDR3aa: CASSPRGTNEKLFF

d_gene: NA
j_gene: TRBJ2-2
v_gene: TRBV29-1
abundance: few
CDR3nt: TGCAGTGCGAGGGATAGCGGCTACACCGGGGAGCTGTTTTTT
CDR3aa: CSARDSGYTGELFF

d_gene: NA
j_gene: TRBJ2-5
v_gene: TRBV20-1
abundance: NA
CDR3nt: TGCAGTGCTAGAAACAGATCCCAGTACTTC
CDR3aa: CSARNRSQYF

d_gene: NA
j_gene: TRBJ2-3
v_gene: TRBV19
abundance: NA
CDR3nt: TGTGCCACCAGACAGCTGAGCACAGATACGCAGTATTTT
CDR3aa: CATRQLSTDTQYF

d_gene: NA
j_gene: TRBJ2-1
v_gene: TRBV27
abundance: few
CDR3nt: TGTGCCAGCAGTCACTACCCTTACAATGAGCAGTTCTTC
CDR3aa: CASSHYPYNEQFF

d_gene: TRBD1
j_gene: TRBJ1-2
v_gene: TRBV6-1
abundance: few
CDR3nt: TGTGCCAGCAGTGAGTCCCCGGACAGGGCCGCAACCTTC
CDR3aa: CASSESPDRAATF

d_gene: TRBD1
j_gene: TRBJ1-2
v_gene: TRBV18
abundance: NA
CDR3nt: TGTGCCAGCTCACCACCGGGACAGGTTTTCTATGGCTACACCTTC
CDR3aa: CASSPPGQVFYGYTF

d_gene: TRBD1
j_gene: TRBJ2-2
v_gene: TRBV4-3
abundance: NA
CDR3nt: TGCGCCAGCAGCCAAGCCAATCCTGGGACAGGGTGGAGGGGCGGGGAGCTGTTTTTT
CDR3aa: CASSQANPGTGWRGGELFF

d_gene: NA
j_gene: TRBJ1-1
v_gene: TRBV18
abundance: NA
CDR3nt: TGTGCCAGCTCACCCGCGGCGTCTGGCACTGAAGCTTTCTTT
CDR3aa: CASSPAASGTEAFF

d_gene: TRBD1
j_gene: TRBJ2-1
v_gene: TRBV28
abundance: few
CDR3nt: TGTGCCAGCAGTGATCTCCCGGGACAGGGGGACTACAATGAGCAGTTCTTC
CDR3aa: CASSDLPGQGDYNEQFF

d_gene: TRBD1
j_gene: TRBJ1-1
v_gene: TRBV7-2
abundance: few
CDR3nt: TGTGCCAGCAGCTTAGTTGGACAGGGAGAGGAGGCGAACACTGAAGCTTTCTTT
CDR3aa: CASSLVGQGEEANTEAFF

d_gene: TRBD2
j_gene: TRBJ2-1
v_gene: TRBV27
abundance: few
CDR3nt: TGTGCCAGCAGTTTTCGGACTAGCGGGGATGAGCAGTTCTTC
CDR3aa: CASSFRTSGDEQFF

d_gene: NA
j_gene: TRBJ2-1
v_gene: TRBV27
abundance: NA
CDR3nt: TGTGCCAGCAGTTTCCAGGGGAGAGGGCACAATGAGCAGTTCTTC
CDR3aa: CASSFQGRGHNEQFF

d_gene: NA
j_gene: TRBJ2-3
v_gene: TRBV7-2
abundance: few
CDR3nt: TGTGCCAGCAGCTTGGGGCCGTACACAGATACGCAGTATTTT
CDR3aa: CASSLGPYTDTQYF

d_gene: NA
j_gene: TRBJ2-5
v_gene: TRBV5-1
abundance: NA
CDR3nt: TGCGCCAGCACCACCAGGGCTAGCGAATCATCAGAGACCCAGTACTTC
CDR3aa: CASTTRASESSETQYF

d_gene: TRBD2
j_gene: TRBJ2-7
v_gene: TRBV23-1
abundance: few
CDR3nt: TGCGCCAGCAGTCTCAATGGCGGGGGGCCGGGGGAGCAGTACTTC
CDR3aa: CASSLNGGGPGEQYF

d_gene: NA
j_gene: TRBJ2-7
v_gene: TRBV18
abundance: NA
CDR3nt: TGTGCCAGCTCACGGTATAGGGGCGAGCAGTACTTC
CDR3aa: CASSRYRGEQYF

d_gene: NA
j_gene: TRBJ2-2
v_gene: TRBV30
abundance: few
CDR3nt: TGTGCCTGGAGTACCCAGGCCACCGGGGAGCTGTTTTTT
CDR3aa: CAWSTQATGELFF

d_gene: TRBD1
j_gene: TRBJ1-4
v_gene: TRBV7-2
abundance: NA
CDR3nt: TGTGCCAGCAGCTCGACCGGGACAGTTAATGAAAAACTGTTTTTT
CDR3aa: CASSSTGTVNEKLFF

d_gene: TRBD1
j_gene: TRBJ1-1
v_gene: TRBV25-1
abundance: NA
CDR3nt: TGTGCCAGCAGTGGACGGAAAGGACAGGGATACACTGAAGCTTTCTTT
CDR3aa: CASSGRKGQGYTEAFF

d_gene: NA
j_gene: TRBJ1-4
v_gene: TRBV5-1
abundance: few
CDR3nt: TGCGCCAGCAGCTTGTACCGGGAGCAAAAACTGTTTTTT
CDR3aa: CASSLYREQKLFF

d_gene: NA
j_gene: TRBJ2-3
v_gene: TRBV5-4
abundance: few
CDR3nt: TGTGCCAGCGCTAAAGCGGCGGGGAGCACAGATACGCAGTATTTT
CDR3aa: CASAKAAGSTDTQYF

d_gene: NA
j_gene: TRBJ2-5
v_gene: TRBV5-4
abundance: NA
CDR3nt: TGTGCCAGCAGCTTGTACAGGGTTACCGGGGAGACCCAGTACTTC
CDR3aa: CASSLYRVTGETQYF